This T cell receptor (beta chain) originates from a study of blood T cell repertoires in COVID-19 (dated by TCRdb to 2018 to 2021). Regarding the research as a whole: Samples covering the acute and convalescent phases of COVID-19 were provided by collaborators in the United States, Italy and Spain. The prospective study material was composed of cDNA or gDNA derived from T cells, B-cell-depleted T cells, or PBMCs. Where available, HLA class I and class II types were taken from metadata supplied by the sample provider and were not determined by assay-based typing. The sample metadata nearly always contained a de-identified subject ID, COVID-19 status, age in years and sex. The dataset comprised deeply sampled blood TCRbeta repertoires from subjects exposed to, actively infected with, or recovered from COVID-19. The repertoires were made available in a free public database intended to serve as a resource for research on the immune response to SARS-CoV-2. Samples were obtained from the ongoing ImmuneRACE study (first 160 participants) and from roughly 1,300 subjects provided by 6 global collaborators.

Sequences MNHEY (CDR1) and SMNVEV (CDR2) are obtained from the germline V gene (reference sequence). Inclusive of the bounding cysteine and phenylalanine, the CDR3 is 15 residues long. CDR3 DNA only is kept here, 45 bases in frame from base 1. Trimmed from V: 6 bases; trimmed from J: 8 bases; junction bases lacking a gene match: 15. TCRbeta CDR3 regions were amplified from genomic DNA by means of the immunoSEQ Assay, a bias-controlled multiplex PCR. The original methods were these. Within the assay, amplification of reference gene primers was used to estimate how many nucleated cells each sample contained. To quantify the absolute abundance of each unique TCRbeta CDR3 rearrangement, sequence reads were collapsed and filtered. Productive Simpson clonality was computed per sample as the square root of Simpson's diversity index over productive rearrangements. In its TCRdb copy, this immuneACCESS table keeps in-frame sequences only and misses some clones. Where compared with another copy, unresolved V genes explain less than half of these, and the others have no known cause. V and J calls and clone size come straight from that table; D and trimming were deduced from the DNA. In this sample the table shows 150,000 to 200,000 clones, approximately 78% of which occur a single time. The ten most abundant clones make up about 18% of the sample.

Enrolling through a virtual design, the prospective study's participants ranged in age from about 18 to 89 years and lived across some 22 United States geographic areas. In the prospective study, cohorts were assigned on the basis of participant-reported clinical history obtained from a screening survey and a study questionnaire. ImmuneRACE Cohort 3 recovered participants were defined by two consecutive negative NP/OP PCR tests, healthcare professional clearance, or symptom resolution. Each participant in the prospective study had whole blood, serum and a nasopharyngeal or oropharyngeal swab collected by mobile phlebotomists. Additional blood draws and questionnaires over an approximately two-month period could optionally be provided by prospective study participants. Before DNA extraction, blood samples from the prospective study were shipped at room temperature or frozen. Comment on this clone: Its specific antigen is unknown. Base qualities were left out, and no much larger clone turns up one base away.

What the work shows at the level of the full study, not this receptor alone: Clinical and demographic metadata were provided uncurated, with the amount varying by source and participant.

Recombination linked TRBV27 to TRBJ1-2, and 7 bases in between align with TRBD1. This clonotype was obtained from a woman aged 50 to 60 who had recovered from COVID-19. The sequenced material came from PBMCs or T cells enriched from blood (not recorded which). The CDR3 reads CASSLDRSPESGYTF. The DNA sequence is as follows: TGTGCCAGCAGCCTGGACAGGAGCCCTGAGAGCGGCTACACCTTC.